Below are 24 T cell receptor beta chains sequenced from a single sample in a study of T cell repertoires in cytomegalovirus infection. MiXCR, run by TCRdb on the reads, gives a single entry per CDR3 protein. Here the sample spans under 850,000 distinct CDR3 sequences, 30% to 40% being singletons. No antigen has been identified for these receptors. Sample: cultured PBMCs, taken from culture after CMV antigen stimulation. Source of these receptors: a human donor in good health (CMV status not recorded). Some clones in this sample may be carry-over from other donors' samples.

The chain carries TRBV7-9 and TRBJ2-3; TRBD2 agrees at 9 bases. The length of the CDR3 is 15 residues. V shed 6 bases, J shed 2 bases, and the junction held 6 bases outside the gene matches. Germline V CDR1 and CDR2: SEHNR, FQNEAQ (reference sequence). Here the CDR3 reads CASRSSGGYTDTQYF. The CDR3, as DNA: TGTGCCAGCAGAAGTAGCGGGGGCTACACAGATACGCAGTATTTT. The full variable domain, in which reference TRBV7-9 and TRBJ2-3 provide the parts outside the CDR3, is DTGVSQNPRHKITKRGQNVTFRCDPISEHNRLYWYRQTLGQGPEFLTYFQNEAQLEKSRLLSDRFSAERPKGSFSTLEIQRTEQGDSAMYLCASRSSGGYTDTQYFGPGTRLTVL.

This clonotype was observed a few times. J is TRBJ2-5 and V is TRBV12-3 or TRBV12-4; TRBD2 might be the D (5 bases). V lost 5 bases and J 5 bases, leaving 18 bases between the germline ends. CDR3 length equals 15 residues. Written as DNA, the CDR3 is TGTGCCAGCAGTCGGGAAGACGTCCCGGGGGAGACCCAGTACTTC. Its translation: CASSREDVPGETQYF.

The chain employs TRBV4-1 and TRBJ2-1; D is possibly TRBD2 (6 bases). Deletions cut 1 base from V and 6 bases from J, with 10 bases between. Germline V gene data show CDR1 as MGHRA and CDR2 as YSYEKL. The CDR3 contains 14 residues. The CDR3 is CASSQVGGGNEQFF. CDR3 nucleotides: TGCGCCAGCAGCCAAGTGGGGGGAGGCAATGAGCAGTTCTTC.

This clonotype occurred a few times. The chain combines TRBV12-3 or TRBV12-4 with TRBJ2-1, with 12 bases lining up with TRBD1. This CDR3 has 14 residues. Losses at the gene ends were 6 bases for V and 7 bases for J; bases not matched to a gene: 4. For the CDR3, the DNA is TGTGCCAGCAGGGGGACAGGGGGCGCGAATGAGCAGTTCTTC. Its translation is CASRGTGGANEQFF.

Only a few counts were recorded for this clonotype. The CDR3 loop reads CASSRWGTYNEQFF. CDR3 bases: TGTGCCAGCAGCCGCTGGGGAACCTACAATGAGCAGTTCTTC. J is TRBJ2-1 and V is TRBV7-8, with D unclear. This CDR3 region has 14 residues. Between the trimmed V and J ends, which lost 5 bases and 2 bases, there was a span of 10 bases. Germline CDR1 reads SGHVS; CDR2 reads FQNEAQ.

This clonotype was picked up a small number of times. This chain uses TRBV4-1 with TRBJ2-7; maybe TRBD2 (6 bases). The length of the CDR3 is 16 residues. V lost 2 bases and J 1 base, leaving 15 bases between the germline ends. CDR1 MGHRA and CDR2 YSYEKL come from the germline V gene. The CDR3 sequence is CASSQPTSGRSYEQYF. Here the CDR3 DNA reads TGCGCCAGCAGCCAACCCACCTCCGGGAGATCCTACGAGCAGTACTTC.

The V gene is TRBV20-1, the J gene TRBJ1-4; D is unresolved. V was cut by 3 bases and J by 7 bases, with 24 bases left in between. Germline CDR1 reads DFQATT; CDR2 reads SNEGSKA (reference sequence). The CDR3 runs 17 residues. The CDR3 bases are TGCAGTGCTAGTCCACGTCGGTCTGCAACGTGGTCTGAAAAACTGTTTTTT. This sequence encodes CSASPRRSATWSEKLFF.

This clonotype was recorded a few times. The CDR3 loop is CASSPTRGGRGQETQYF. As DNA, the CDR3 is TGTGCCAGCAGCCCCACGAGGGGCGGGAGAGGACAAGAGACCCAGTACTTC. The V call is TRBV11-2, the J call TRBJ2-5; 7 bases are shared with TRBD2. CDR3 length: 17 amino acids. The junction had 14 bases not matched to a gene; V was cut back by 5 bases and J by 2 bases. Germline V lookup: CDR1 SGHAT, CDR2 FQNNGV.

J is TRBJ1-2 and V is TRBV5-4; D possibly corresponds to TRBD1 (5 bases). V gave up 4 bases and J gave up 3 bases, with 13 bases separating them. Germline CDR1 reads SGHNT; CDR2 reads YYREEE (reference sequence). The CDR3 loop spans 14 amino acids. The CDR3 nucleotides read TGTGCCAGCAGCCCGGACGCAGGGTACTATGGCTACACCTTC. It codes for CASSPDAGYYGYTF.

In its sample, this clonotype was seen a few times. This rearrangement joins TRBV19 to TRBJ2-5; possibly TRBD2 for D (5 bases). V lost 3 bases to trimming and J lost 5 bases, with 10 bases between them. Germline V gives CDR1 LNHDA, CDR2 SQIVND (reference sequence). The CDR3 covers 13 residues. The DNA of the CDR3 is TGTGCCAGTAGTATCCCAGGCGGGGAGACCCAGTACTTC. Translating gives CASSIPGGETQYF.

The chain uses TRBV29-1 and TRBJ2-2; D is perhaps TRBD1 (6 bases). In germline, CDR1 is SQVTM, CDR2 ANQGSEA. The CDR3 length is 14 residues. Trimming took off 5 bases at V and 6 bases at J, with 16 bases between the two ends. CDR3 sequence: CSVIRQAPPGELFF. The CDR3 DNA sequence: TGCAGCGTTATCCGACAGGCCCCCCCCGGGGAGCTGTTTTTT.

The rearrangement joins TRBV11-2 to TRBJ2-5; 8 bases are shared with TRBD2. The CDR3 has 14 residues. Trimming cost V 2 bases and J 6 bases; bases outside gene matches: 5. CDR1 and CDR2 from the germline V gene are SGHAT and FQNNGV. This CDR3 is CASSLPGTRQTQYF. In DNA form, the CDR3 reads TGTGCCAGCAGCTTACCCGGGACTAGGCAGACCCAGTACTTC.

The chain links TRBV4-1 to TRBJ1-6; D gene unclear. Germline V CDR1 and CDR2: MGHRA, YSYEKL. V shed 1 base and J shed 3 bases, with 4 bases lying between them. This CDR3 region has 14 residues. CDR3 bases: TGCGCCAGCAGCCAAGGACACTATAATTCACCCCTCCACTTT. Translating it yields CASSQGHYNSPLHF.

The V gene is TRBV2, the J gene TRBJ2-6; a possible D gene is TRBD1 (6 bases). The germline V gene has CDR1 SNHLY and CDR2 FYNNEI. V was trimmed by 7 bases and J by 4 bases, leaving 17 bases between them. CDR3 length: 16 amino acids. The CDR3 bases are TGTGCCAGCAATTTTGGGTGGGGGCCAGGGGCCAACGTCCTGACTTTC. Translating gives CASNFGWGPGANVLTF.

The rearrangement links TRBV14 to TRBJ1-5; D is unresolved. The CDR3 sequence is 15 residues long. Germline V gene sequence: CDR1 SGHDN, CDR2 FVKESK. The ends were cut back, 5 bases at V and 0 bases at J, with 11 bases in the middle. CDR3 coding DNA: TGTGCCAGCAGCGAGAAGGGAGCTAGCAATCAGCCCCAGCATTTT. Translating it yields CASSEKGASNQPQHF.

Notes on this clonotype: The junction shows a germline mismatch at one end, possibly a read error. This chain joins TRBV6-1 and TRBJ2-3; 8 nucleotides line up with TRBD2. Germline V gene lookup returns CDR1 MNHNS and CDR2 SASEGT. CDR3 length: 16 amino acids. Here the CDR3 DNA reads TGTGCCAGCAGTAAAGCGGGGGAGCTCTACACAGATACGCAGTATTTT. This sequence encodes CASSKAGELYTDTQYF.

This clonotype was counted at least ten times. At one boundary the junction diverges from the germline segment, which might be a read error. The chain uses TRBV19 and TRBJ2-7; 11 bases fit TRBD1. The germline gives CDR1 LNHDA, CDR2 SQIVND (reference sequence). This CDR3 region has 14 residues. The CDR3 nucleotides are TGTGCCAGCAGTATAGGGACAGGGGGCTACGAGCAGTACTTC. The encoded protein is CASSIGTGGYEQYF.

This clonotype was observed a handful of times. V is TRBV28 and J is TRBJ1-6, with D tentatively TRBD1 (5 bases). V shed 10 bases and J shed 7 bases, with 17 bases lying between them. The V gene's germline CDR1 is MDHEN and CDR2 SYDVKM. This CDR3 has 14 amino acids. The CDR3 region has the DNA TGTGCCACTAAATTCAGGGTCGGCAATTCACCCCTCCACTTT. It specifies CATKFRVGNSPLHF.

The chain recombines TRBV29-1 with TRBJ1-2; a possible D gene is TRBD1 (5 bases). The germline V gene has CDR1 SQVTM and CDR2 ANQGSEA. The CDR3 has 11 amino acids. Trimming left V 7 bases short and J 8 bases short, with 14 bases between. The CDR3 region has the DNA TGCAGCGGGGCCGGGGGTCGCGGCTACACCTTC. This translates into CSGAGGRGYTF.

The V call is TRBV4-1, the J call TRBJ2-7; a weak D match, TRBD2 (6 bases). This CDR3 spans 15 amino acids. Germline CDR1 is MGHRA and CDR2 is YSYEKL. V lost 0 bases, J lost 3 bases, and 12 bases lay in between. As DNA, the CDR3 is TGCGCCAGCAGCCAAGAGGGATGGGGAGGCTACGAGCAGTACTTC. Residues: CASSQEGWGGYEQYF.

The chain couples TRBV12-3 or TRBV12-4 to TRBJ1-6; TRBD1 is a possible D gene (5 bases). V was shortened by 6 bases and J by 7 bases, with 16 bases between the two germline ends. There are 15 residues in the CDR3. The CDR3 coding sequence is TGTGCCAGCAGCCCAATGGGGGAATTCAATTCACCCCTCCACTTT. Translating it yields CASSPMGEFNSPLHF.

The V and J genes are TRBV20-1 and TRBJ2-1; 9 bases fit TRBD2. V was pared by 0 bases and J by 3 bases, with 3 bases of the junction left unmatched. The CDR3 is 15 residues long. Germline values: CDR1 DFQATT, CDR2 SNEGSKA (reference sequence). CDR3 DNA: TGCAGTGCTAGAGACTTTAGCGGGGGCTACAATGAGCAGTTCTTC. Amino acids: CSARDFSGGYNEQFF.

V and J are TRBV7-4 and TRBJ2-4, with TRBD2 matching over 12 bases. After removal of 5 bases from V and 9 bases from J, the junction contained 14 bases not matched to a gene. Germline CDR1 and CDR2: SGHVT and SQSDAQ. The CDR3 is made up of 17 amino acids. The CDR3 protein is CASSPSGLAGPHGIQYF. The CDR3 nucleotides read TGTGCCAGCAGCCCATCCGGACTAGCGGGGCCTCATGGCATTCAGTACTTC.

This chain joins TRBV7-9 and TRBJ2-7, with 9 bases aligning to TRBD1. Germline V lookup: CDR1 SEHNR, CDR2 FQNEAQ (reference sequence). The CDR3 runs to 16 residues. Trimming cost V 5 bases and J 1 base; bases outside gene matches: 9. CDR3: CASSPRTGTGSYEQYF. The DNA for the CDR3 is TGTGCCAGCAGCCCCCGGACCGGGACAGGGTCCTACGAGCAGTACTTC.